This TCR beta chain was recovered during a study of T cell repertoires in cytomegalovirus infection. Notes on the study in general: Based on cumulative public TCR beta family frequency, carriers of CMV plus the relevant HLA were identified.

This clonotype was detected a few times. Antigen: not known. In germline, CDR1 is SEHNR, CDR2 FQNEAQ (reference sequence). This CDR3 is 16 amino acids long. V gave up 0 bases and J gave up 0 bases, with 11 bases separating them. TCRdb processed the reads anew with MiXCR; each CDR3 protein has one entry. Found here are 250,000 to 300,000 distinct CDR3 sequences, roughly a fifth of them singletons; the top ten hold under 25%. The sequence came from a human donor in good health (CMV status not recorded). Some clones in this sample may be carry-over from other donors' samples. This sequence joins TRBV7-9 and TRBJ1-1, with D unclear. This sample comprised cultured PBMCs, obtained from culture after CMV antigen stimulation. The CDR3 sequence is CASSLADGQMNTEAFF. The CDR3 coding sequence is TGTGCCAGCAGCTTAGCTGACGGGCAGATGAACACTGAAGCTTTCTTT.